Below, 23 T cell receptor beta chains from the same sample are listed, as sequenced in a study of siplizumab effects on memory and regulatory T cells. Data came from immunoSEQ multiplex PCR; TCRdb stores just in-frame clones and leaves some out. The data contain 110,000 or so clones, 85% to 95% of them singletons. The sequenced sample was non-Treg CD4+ T cells sorted from blood. The receptors come from a human donor in good health.

The chain has TRBV6-5 and TRBJ2-2; tentative D call: TRBD1 (6 bases). CDR1 and CDR2 (germline): MNHEY, SVGAGI. With 6 bases removed from V and 6 bases from J, the gap between germline ends came to 17 bases. This CDR3 is 15 amino acids long. The CDR3 region has the DNA TGTGCCAGCAGCCTAATCGCACAGGGTCCCGGGGAGCTGTTTTTT. As protein: CASSLIAQGPGELFF.

This chain joins TRBV6-1 and TRBJ1-5; 7 bases fit TRBD1. This CDR3 spans 15 amino acids. V gave up 2 bases and J gave up 6 bases; unmatched junction bases: 7. The germline V gene has CDR1 MNHNS and CDR2 SASEGT. The CDR3 DNA reads as TGTGCCAGCAGTGAAAGCAGGGGGGTAGGTCAGCCCCAGCATTTT. This encodes CASSESRGVGQPQHF.

V and J are TRBV6-1 and TRBJ1-6; 7 positions match TRBD1. The CDR3 runs to 15 residues. Germline lookup yields CDR1 MNHNS and CDR2 SASEGT. The V gene end was trimmed by 3 bases and the J gene end by 10 bases; junction bases not matched to a gene: 9. The CDR3 DNA is TGTGCCAGCAGTGACTACGACAGGGACGGCTCACCCCTCCACTTT. It is translated as CASSDYDRDGSPLHF.

The rearrangement joins TRBV18 to TRBJ2-3, with a possible D match to TRBD2 (5 bases). Trimming stripped 3 bases from V and 0 bases from J, with 7 bases between. Germline V gene sequence: CDR1 KGHSH, CDR2 LQKENI. CDR3 length: 14 residues. CDR3 in amino acids: CASSPQRSTDTQYF. The CDR3 region has the DNA TGTGCCAGCTCACCTCAGCGGAGCACAGATACGCAGTATTTT.

CDR3 sequence (DNA): TGCAGCGTCCTGACTAGCGGGGGGGCCTACGAGCAGTACTTC. This sequence encodes CSVLTSGGAYEQYF. J is TRBJ2-7 and V is TRBV29-1, with 14 bases identical to TRBD2. Per the germline V gene, CDR1 is SQVTM and CDR2 is ANQGSEA. With 6 bases clipped from V and 2 bases from J, the junction kept 3 bases outside the gene matches. The CDR3 totals 14 residues.

This clone was seen only once. The chain carries TRBV5-1 and TRBJ2-1; possible D gene TRBD1, 5 bases. Germline loops: CDR1 SGHRS, CDR2 YFSETQ. The germline V and J ends were trimmed by 0 bases and 0 bases, with 10 bases remaining between them. The CDR3 spans 16 residues. CDR3 nucleotide sequence: TGCGCCAGCAGCTTGGAAGGTCAGGGCTCCTACAATGAGCAGTTCTTC. Protein: CASSLEGQGSYNEQFF.

The chain carries TRBV6-6 and TRBJ1-1; no clear D. The germline CDR1 and CDR2 sequences are MNHNY and SVGAGI (reference sequence). The CDR3 extends over 12 amino acids. V lost 7 bases to trimming and J lost 1 base, with 7 bases between them. CDR3 residues: CASTTQNTEAFF. The CDR3 DNA sequence: TGTGCCAGCACCACCCAGAACACTGAAGCTTTCTTT.

This clone was picked up one time. The rearrangement joins TRBV5-1 to TRBJ2-5; 9 positions agree with TRBD1. After removal of 4 bases from V and 5 bases from J, the junction contained 9 bases not matched to a gene. Per germline, CDR1 SGHRS and CDR2 YFSETQ. The CDR3 sequence is 15 residues long. For the CDR3, the DNA is TGCGCCAGCAGCGTAGGGGACAGGGTGGGCGAGACCCAGTACTTC. This translates into CASSVGDRVGETQYF.

V is TRBV7-4 and J is TRBJ1-2; D unclear. Germline assignment: CDR1 SGHVT and CDR2 SQSDAQ. The ends were cut back, 5 bases at V and 4 bases at J, with 20 bases in the middle. The CDR3 runs 16 residues. CDR3 sequence (DNA): TGTGCCAGCAGCGTATCTCCAGCTCGAAAGACCTATGGCTACACCTTC. This gives the protein CASSVSPARKTYGYTF.

This chain connects TRBV7-9 to TRBJ1-4; 9 bases are shared with TRBD1. V dropped 8 bases and J dropped 8; count of bases not matched to a gene: 6. The germline V gene encodes CDR1 SEHNR and CDR2 FQNEAQ (reference sequence). CDR3 length: 13 residues. The CDR3 DNA reads TGTGCCAGCCTTAAACAGGGGGCAGAAAAACTGTTTTTT. It codes for CASLKQGAEKLFF.

The chain combines TRBV11-3 with TRBJ1-1; D unclear. From germline, CDR1 is SGHNT and CDR2 YENEEA. Trimming took off 7 bases at V and 6 bases at J, with 21 bases between the two ends. This CDR3 comprises 15 residues. The CDR3 DNA sequence: TGTGCCAGCAAAGTCTTCTCAAAGGGCCACGCTGAAGCTTTCTTT. This gives the protein CASKVFSKGHAEAFF.

The V gene is TRBV10-3, the J gene TRBJ2-5, with TRBD2 as a possible D gene (7 bases). CDR3 length equals 16 residues. V was trimmed by 3 bases and J by 5 bases, leaving 19 bases between them. Germline V gene data show CDR1 as ENHRY and CDR2 as SYGVKD. CDR3 loop: CAISDPPGGQGETQYF. The DNA for the CDR3 is TGTGCCATCAGTGACCCTCCCGGGGGGCAGGGGGAGACCCAGTACTTC.

The chain uses TRBV4-3 and TRBJ2-7; 8 positions agree with TRBD1. The CDR3 contains 16 residues. The V segment lost 4 bases and the J segment 0 bases; nucleotides outside the gene matches: 8. Germline CDR1 reads LGHNA; CDR2 reads YSLEER. CDR3 loop: CASSPRQGFSSYEQYF. The CDR3 bases are TGCGCCAGCAGCCCGCGACAGGGGTTTAGCTCCTACGAGCAGTACTTC.

This clone was observed a single time. V and J are TRBV9 and TRBJ2-7; 9 nucleotides align to TRBD2. The CDR3 is 17 residues long. After removal of 0 bases from V and 5 bases from J, the junction contained 12 bases not matched to a gene. Per the germline V gene, CDR1 is SGDLS and CDR2 is YYNGEE. The CDR3, as DNA: TGTGCCAGCAGCGTAGGCCCCCTAGCGGGGACACACGACGAGCAGTACTTC. This codes for CASSVGPLAGTHDEQYF. The variable domain in full, with the rest retrieved from reference TRBV9 and TRBJ2-7, is DSGVTQTPKHLITATGQRVTLRCSPRSGDLSVYWYQQSLDQGLQFLIQYYNGEERAKGNILERFSAQQFPDLHSELNLSSLELGDSALYFCASSVGPLAGTHDEQYFGPGTRLTVT.

The chain joins TRBV5-1 to TRBJ2-1; 8 bases align to TRBD2. Per germline, CDR1 SGHRS and CDR2 YFSETQ. There are 15 residues in the CDR3. J was trimmed by 5 bases and V by 4 bases; bases with no gene match: 8. CDR3 protein: CASSLLAGGHNEQFF. Written as DNA, the CDR3 is TGCGCCAGCAGCCTGCTGGCGGGGGGTCACAATGAGCAGTTCTTC.

This chain uses TRBV6-1 with TRBJ1-2; a weak D match, TRBD1 (5 bases). The CDR3 runs 13 residues. V lost 7 bases to trimming and J lost 4 bases, with 13 bases between them. Germline V gives CDR1 MNHNS, CDR2 SASEGT. This chain's CDR3 is CASIQGTAYGYTF. DNA of the CDR3: TGTGCCAGCATCCAGGGCACGGCCTATGGCTACACCTTC.

The DNA of the CDR3 is TGTGCCAGCAGCCAGCTCGGGGGGGAGACCCAGTACTTC. Its translation is CASSQLGGETQYF. This chain uses TRBV14 with TRBJ2-5, with 7 bases matching TRBD2. Germline assignment: CDR1 SGHDN and CDR2 FVKESK. V was pared by 3 bases and J by 5 bases, with 3 bases of the junction left unmatched. The CDR3 consists of 13 residues.

V usage is TRBV4-2 and J usage is TRBJ2-1; 10 positions agree with TRBD2. This CDR3 is 15 amino acids long. The junction had 0 bases not matched to a gene; V was cut back by 2 bases and J by 2 bases. The germline V gene encodes CDR1 LGHNA and CDR2 YNFKEQ. The DNA for the CDR3 is TGTGCCAGCAGCCAACTAGCGGGGGCCTACAATGAGCAGTTCTTC. Protein product: CASSQLAGAYNEQFF.

This chain uses TRBV18 with TRBJ2-5; weak D call: TRBD1 (5 bases). The ends were cut back, 4 bases at V and 7 bases at J, with 10 bases in the middle. Germline CDR1 reads KGHSH; CDR2 reads LQKENI. The CDR3 contains 12 residues. CDR3 amino acids: CASSRPQGTQYF. CDR3 nucleotide sequence: TGTGCCAGCTCACGCCCTCAGGGGACCCAGTACTTC.

The chain has TRBV2 and TRBJ2-3; TRBD2 matches at 9 bases. Germline CDR1 reads SNHLY; CDR2 reads FYNNEI. This CDR3 comprises 15 residues. V lost 4 bases to trimming and J lost 0 bases; unmatched junction nucleotides: 2. CDR3 region: CASSASGGSTDTQYF. The CDR3 nucleotides are TGTGCCAGCAGTGCCAGCGGGGGGAGCACAGATACGCAGTATTTT.

The chain recombines TRBV19 with TRBJ1-3, with 10 bases aligning to TRBD1. Germline loops: CDR1 LNHDA, CDR2 SQIVND (reference sequence). This CDR3 has 16 residues. J gave up 5 bases and V 4 bases, and 8 bases lay outside the gene matches. This chain's CDR3 is CASSTTGQGDRNTIYF. CDR3 coding DNA: TGTGCCAGTAGTACGACAGGACAGGGGGACAGAAACACCATATATTTT.

For the CDR3, the DNA is TGTGCCAGCAGCTCCCGATATAGCGGGGGAGGGTCAGATACGCAGTATTTT. Protein sequence: CASSSRYSGGGSDTQYF. The chain links TRBV7-2 to TRBJ2-3; 9 bases fit TRBD2. The CDR3 covers 17 residues. From germline, CDR1 is SGHTA and CDR2 FQGNSA. V lost 4 bases to trimming and J lost 4 bases; unmatched junction nucleotides: 12.

The gene calls are TRBV10-3 and TRBJ2-5; 13 bases line up with TRBD2. Germline CDR1 is ENHRY and CDR2 is SYGVKD. V was clipped by 5 bases and J by 2 bases; unmatched bases: 8. This CDR3 has 17 residues. The CDR3 coding sequence is TGTGCCATCAGTATGGGACTAGCGGGAACAAAACAAGAGACCCAGTACTTC. Protein product: CAISMGLAGTKQETQYF.